This entry lists 21 T cell receptor beta chains sequenced from one sample in a study of regulatory T cells in long-lasting Graves disease. The time point was: newly diagnosed GD, antithyroid drugs for less than 3 months. From PBMCs, RNA was extracted and then used to make the TCR library. Combining iRepertoire HTBI primers with Arm-PCR of CDR3 regions, the authors built TCR beta libraries. MiXCR, run by TCRdb on the multiplex PCR reads, gives a single entry per CDR3 protein. This repertoire shows about 530,000 distinct CDR3 sequences, approximately 16% found once; its top ten account for roughly 25%. The same sample was also used in a study of T cells in Graves' hyperthyroidism and ophthalmopathy.

This sample comprised peripheral blood mononuclear cells (PBMCs), obtained at new diagnosis, from a patient treated with antithyroid drugs. The source is a middle-aged woman with Graves disease.

The genes are TRBV24-1 and TRBJ2-5, with 8 nucleotides matching TRBD1. Germline CDR1 KGHDR, CDR2 SFDVKD. V dropped 3 bases and J dropped 1; count of bases not matched to a gene: 9. CDR3 size: 17 residues. CDR3 loop: CATSDPSGGTVQETQYF. The CDR3 DNA reads as TGTGCCACCAGTGATCCCTCAGGGGGCACGGTCCAAGAGACCCAGTACTTC.

This clonotype was recorded many times. The rearrangement joins TRBV9 to TRBJ2-1; TRBD2 is a possible D gene (5 bases). V lost 0 bases to trimming and J lost 6 bases, with 7 bases between them. Germline CDR1 is SGDLS and CDR2 is YYNGEE. The CDR3 runs 13 residues. The CDR3 sequence is CASSVGEGNEQFF. DNA for the CDR3: TGTGCCAGCAGCGTAGGTGAGGGCAATGAGCAGTTCTTC.

This chain links TRBV5-1 with TRBJ2-1, with 12 bases aligning to TRBD2. CDR1 is SGHRS and CDR2 is YFSETQ in the germline V gene. This CDR3 comprises 16 residues. With V trimmed by 1 base and J by 5 bases, 4 bases remained unmatched. In nucleotides, the CDR3 is TGCGCCAGCAGCTTGAGGACTAGCGGGACTAACAATGAGCAGTTCTTC. It yields the protein CASSLRTSGTNNEQFF.

The genes are TRBV11-3 and TRBJ1-1; 7 nucleotides match TRBD1. The CDR3 is 15 residues long. Germline values: CDR1 SGHNT, CDR2 YENEEA. J lost 5 bases, V lost 1 base, and 7 bases had no gene match. The CDR3 region is CASSLAGTAVTEAFF. CDR3 sequence (DNA): TGTGCCAGCAGCTTAGCCGGGACAGCGGTTACTGAAGCTTTCTTT. Full variable domain (missing parts from reference TRBV11-3 and TRBJ1-1): EAGVVQSPRYKIIEKKQPVAFWCNPISGHNTLYWYLQNLGQGPELLIRYENEEAVDDSQLPKDRFSAERLKGVDSTLKIQPAELGDSAVYLCASSLAGTAVTEAFFGQGTRLTVV.

The sample holds many counts of this clonotype. This chain connects TRBV20-1 to TRBJ2-2; D unclear. There are 13 residues in the CDR3. Trimming removed 0 bases at V and 6 bases at J, with 8 bases between. CDR1 and CDR2 (germline): DFQATT, SNEGSKA (reference sequence). DNA for the CDR3: TGCAGTGCTAGAGATTACGTTTCCGGGGAGCTGTTTTTT. This sequence encodes CSARDYVSGELFF.

In the case of this clonotype: A much bigger clone sits one base away, suggesting this may be a read error. This chain uses TRBV20-1 with TRBJ1-1; the match to TRBD1 covers 7 bases. With V trimmed by 1 base and J by 4 bases, 6 bases remained unmatched. Germline values: CDR1 DFQATT, CDR2 SNEGSKA (reference sequence). This CDR3 region has 14 residues. As DNA, the CDR3 is TGCAGTGCTAGAGGTTCGAGACAGGGCACTGAAGCTTTCTTT. Protein sequence: CSARGSRQGTEAFF.

This clonotype came up many times. J is TRBJ2-1 and V is TRBV28; D gene uncertain. Trimming removed 7 bases from V and 4 bases from J, with 17 bases in between. The CDR3 length is 15 residues. Germline V gives CDR1 MDHEN, CDR2 SYDVKM. CDR3 residues: CASKPTGRRYNEQFF. CDR3 DNA: TGTGCCAGCAAACCAACTGGAAGAAGATACAATGAGCAGTTCTTC.

This rearrangement joins TRBV3-1 to TRBJ1-5; TRBD1 aligns across 9 bases. The trim removed 1 base at V and 9 bases at J, leaving 10 bases unmatched. The CDR3 spans 16 residues. The germline gives CDR1 LGHDT, CDR2 YNNKEL (reference sequence). This CDR3 is CASSQGGQGWIGPQHF. The CDR3 DNA reads TGTGCCAGCAGCCAAGGCGGACAGGGGTGGATAGGGCCCCAGCATTTT.

This clonotype was counted many times. This rearrangement joins TRBV28 to TRBJ1-5; D may be TRBD1 (6 bases). Germline CDR1 and CDR2: MDHEN and SYDVKM. The CDR3 contains 15 residues. V dropped 4 bases and J dropped 0 bases, with 10 bases sitting between them. Written as DNA, the CDR3 is TGTGCCAGCAGTTGGGACATTCTTAGCAATCAGCCCCAGCATTTT. As protein: CASSWDILSNQPQHF.

This clonotype came up many times. The chain uses TRBV12-5 and TRBJ2-7; D remains ambiguous. Germline V gene lookup returns CDR1 LGHNT and CDR2 FRNRAP. The CDR3 covers 12 residues. The ends were cut back, 2 bases at V and 3 bases at J, with 5 bases in the middle. The CDR3 DNA is TGTGCTAGTGGTTTGAACCGCTACGAGCAGTACTTC. Protein: CASGLNRYEQYF.

The table lists this clonotype with a few counts. This chain joins TRBV12-3 or TRBV12-4 and TRBJ2-5; 7 positions agree with TRBD1. There are 15 residues in the CDR3. Trimming took 5 bases from V and 1 from J; bases not matched to a gene: 7. As DNA, the CDR3 is TGTGCCAGCAGTGAAGTGGACAGGCCCCAAGAGACCCAGTACTTC. Residues: CASSEVDRPQETQYF.

V gene TRBV10-3 combines with J gene TRBJ1-1, with D possibly TRBD1 on 5 matching bases. This CDR3 has 13 amino acids. Germline-derived CDR1 and CDR2 are ENHRY and SYGVKD. Trimming cost V 10 bases and J 3 bases, with 15 bases left between them. The CDR3 DNA sequence: TGTGCCACCAGACACGGGACGGACACTGAAGCTTTCTTT. Residues: CATRHGTDTEAFF.

There are a few counts of this clonotype. The CDR3 nucleotides read TGTGCCACCAGTGATTCCGGGGGTACGAGGACCGGGGAGCTGTTTTTT. As protein: CATSDSGGTRTGELFF. The V call is TRBV24-1, the J call TRBJ2-2; perhaps TRBD2 as D (6 bases). V was clipped by 2 bases and J by 5 bases, with 14 bases between them. This CDR3 spans 16 amino acids. Germline CDR1 and CDR2: KGHDR and SFDVKD.

Many counts were recorded for this clonotype. V and J are TRBV30 and TRBJ1-2; tentative D call: TRBD1 (5 bases). Trimming stripped 4 bases from V and 3 bases from J, with 15 bases between. The CDR3 spans 14 residues. In germline, CDR1 is GTSNPN, CDR2 SVGIG (reference sequence). The chain's CDR3 is CAWTRMVTDYGYTF. CDR3 in DNA: TGTGCCTGGACCCGGATGGTGACAGACTATGGCTACACCTTC.

Comment on this clonotype: A read error may account for a junction end that differs from germline. J is TRBJ2-7 and V is TRBV11-2, with D possibly matching TRBD2 (6 bases). The CDR3 extends over 13 amino acids. Looked up from germline, CDR1 is SGHAT and CDR2 is FQNNGV. In nucleotides, the CDR3 is TGTACCAGCAGCCAAGGACTATCCTACGAGCAGTACTTC. Protein: CTSSQGLSYEQYF.

This clonotype was observed a few times. V and J are TRBV12-3 or TRBV12-4 and TRBJ2-1; 7 bases are a match to TRBD1. V lost 5 bases to trimming and J lost 6 bases; unmatched junction nucleotides: 4. The CDR3 is made up of 13 amino acids. CDR3 sequence (DNA): TGTGCCAGCAGTATTGACAGGGCCAATGAGCAGTTCTTC. Residues: CASSIDRANEQFF.

This clonotype appeared many times. This chain joins TRBV5-1 and TRBJ1-1; weak D call: TRBD1 (5 bases). The ends were cut back, 0 bases at V and 7 bases at J, with 13 bases in the middle. The CDR3 has 14 residues. CDR1 is SGHRS and CDR2 is YFSETQ in the germline V gene. The CDR3 DNA reads as TGCGCCAGCAGCTTGGTCGGGGGGAGCGGTGAAGCTTTCTTT. Its translation is CASSLVGGSGEAFF. The variable domain in full, with the rest retrieved from reference TRBV5-1 and TRBJ1-1, is KAGVTQTPRYLIKTRGQQVTLSCSPISGHRSVSWYQQTPGQGLQFLFEYFSETQRNKGNFPGRFSGRQFSNSRSEMNVSTLELGDSALYLCASSLVGGSGEAFFGQGTRLTVV.

This clonotype was found many times. The chain is built from TRBV12-3 or TRBV12-4 and TRBJ1-5; D remains unclear. The length of the CDR3 is 15 residues. The germline V and J ends were trimmed by 6 bases and 4 bases, with 16 bases remaining between them. The CDR3 DNA sequence: TGTGCCAGCAGACCCCCCCAAGACCTGAATCAGCCCCAGCATTTT. Encoded protein: CASRPPQDLNQPQHF.

This clonotype was found many times. V and J are TRBV12-3 or TRBV12-4 and TRBJ2-7, with D perhaps TRBD1 or TRBD2 (5 bases each). This CDR3 spans 16 amino acids. V was shortened by 3 bases and J by 2 bases, with 17 bases between the two germline ends. The CDR3 is CASSFNVNGAPYEQYF. In DNA form, the CDR3 reads TGTGCCAGCAGTTTTAACGTTAACGGGGCCCCCTACGAGCAGTACTTC.

This clonotype was seen more than once but under ten times. The V and J genes are TRBV19 and TRBJ1-1; tentatively, D is TRBD1 (5 bases). The germline V and J ends were trimmed by 4 bases and 1 base, with 16 bases remaining between them. This CDR3 is 16 amino acids long. Germline CDR1 and CDR2: LNHDA and SQIVND (reference sequence). The CDR3 protein is CASSTWREGRNTEAFF. CDR3 bases: TGTGCCAGTAGTACTTGGAGGGAGGGACGGAACACTGAAGCTTTCTTT.

The rearrangement uses TRBV13 and TRBJ1-2; maybe TRBD1 (5 bases). This CDR3 contains 16 residues. V lost 1 base and J 4 bases, leaving 16 bases between the germline ends. CDR1 is PRHDT, CDR2 FYEKMQ, per germline (reference sequence). Here the CDR3 reads CASSLDRDLISYGYTF. CDR3 in DNA: TGTGCCAGCAGCTTAGACCGGGACCTTATTAGCTATGGCTACACCTTC.